The entry below describes one T cell receptor (beta chain). The antigen is unknown. This entry comes from a study of cytomegalovirus exposure and HLA in healthy donors. Overall study findings and caveats: Cytomegalovirus association was listed for 164 TCR beta chains.

The germline V gene encodes CDR1 LGHNA and CDR2 YSLEER. The ends were cut back, 2 bases at V and 3 bases at J, with 13 bases in the middle. The CDR3 runs to 16 residues. Assay: immunoSEQ multiplex PCR; the TCRdb copy retains only in-frame clones and omits some. The table has around 200,000 clones, roughly 80% seen once; the top ten hold 2.8%. The sequence came from a woman aged 18-30 years in good health and CMV-seropositive. The chain couples TRBV4-3 to TRBJ2-2; tentative D call: TRBD1 (5 bases). Sample: PBMCs. As DNA, the CDR3 is TGCGCCAGCAGCCAAAGGTCGGACACCTACACCGGGGAGCTGTTTTTT. This sequence encodes CASSQRSDTYTGELFF.